A single sample is the source of the 18 T cell receptor beta chains below, sequenced in a study of shared clonotypes between healthy human individuals (dated by TCRdb to 2020 to 2022). The library was generated by the immunoSEQ multiplex PCR assay. Here the immuneACCESS table is served through TCRdb, limited to in-frame sequences with V and J called. Missing clones are a known gap in these copies; in checked studies unresolved V genes cover under half, and the rest lacks a known reason. A total of over a million clones appear in this sample, around 78% of them only once. Jointly, the top ten make up 0.55% to 0.7% of the sample. The sample was memory CD4+ T cells from PBMCs. The sample's cell subset or site label is to be understood as: CD45RA-negative fraction. The receptors originated from a man between 18 and 29 years old in good health. Some clones in this sample may be carry-over from other donors' samples.

The chain carries TRBV28 and TRBJ2-5; tentative D call: TRBD1 (6 bases). There are 14 residues in the CDR3. V was clipped by 8 bases and J by 0 bases, with 13 bases between them. The germline V gene encodes CDR1 MDHEN and CDR2 SYDVKM. The CDR3 nucleotides are TGTGCCAGCGTGAGGACAGAGCACCAAGAGACCCAGTACTTC. Translated: CASVRTEHQETQYF. Supplemented by reference TRBV28 and TRBJ2-5, the full variable domain reads DVKVTQSSRYLVKRTGEKVFLECVQDMDHENMFWYRQDPGLGLRLIYFSYDVKMKEKGDIPEGYSVSREKKERFSLILESASTNQTSMYLCASVRTEHQETQYFGPGTRLLVL.

The chain uses TRBV4-1 and TRBJ1-3; D is ambiguous. CDR1 and CDR2 from the germline V gene are MGHRA and YSYEKL. The CDR3 is 15 residues long. With 1 base removed from V and 0 bases from J, the gap between germline ends came to 7 bases. The CDR3 loop reads CASSQGEVSGNTIYF. CDR3 nucleotide sequence: TGCGCCAGCAGCCAAGGAGAGGTCTCTGGAAACACCATATATTTT.

J is TRBJ2-5 and V is TRBV30, with TRBD2 matching over 12 bases. The V and J ends lost 3 bases and 5 bases, in that order; junction bases with no gene match: 1. CDR1 and CDR2 (germline): GTSNPN, SVGIG (reference sequence). CDR3 length equals 13 residues. The CDR3 DNA sequence: TGTGCCTGGAGCCTAGCGGGAGGGGAGACCCAGTACTTC. Protein sequence: CAWSLAGGETQYF.

The chain recombines TRBV29-1 with TRBJ2-3; D is unresolved. Germline lookup yields CDR1 SQVTM and CDR2 ANQGSEA. The V end was cut by 4 bases, the J end by 0 bases, with 11 bases between. This CDR3 region has 14 residues. Written as DNA, the CDR3 is TGCAGCGTTGTTCTAGAGACCAGCACAGATACGCAGTATTTT. It codes for CSVVLETSTDTQYF.

This chain joins TRBV4-2 and TRBJ1-1, with 8 bases matching TRBD1. V dropped 4 bases and J dropped 5; count of bases not matched to a gene: 6. CDR1 is LGHNA and CDR2 is YNFKEQ in the germline V gene. There are 14 residues in the CDR3. The CDR3 DNA reads TGTGCCAGCAGCCGCGACAGGGGTAATACTGAAGCTTTCTTT. This codes for CASSRDRGNTEAFF.

The rearrangement uses TRBV7-2 and TRBJ2-1; 9 nucleotides align to TRBD1. The CDR3 covers 15 residues. Germline trimming cut 6 bases from V and 7 bases from J; bases unmatched to any gene: 10. Germline V gives CDR1 SGHTA, CDR2 FQGNSA. The CDR3 DNA is TGTGCCAGCAGACTAATCAGGACAGGGGAGAATGAGCAGTTCTTC. Translated, it gives CASRLIRTGENEQFF.

The J gene is TRBJ2-6, the V gene TRBV7-7; D unresolved. There are 15 residues in the CDR3. With 5 bases removed from V and 2 bases from J, the gap between germline ends came to 10 bases. The germline V gene encodes CDR1 SSHAT and CDR2 FNYEAQ (reference sequence). The CDR3 here is CASSPLGAGANVLTF. The DNA of the CDR3 is TGTGCCAGCAGCCCCTTGGGTGCTGGGGCCAACGTCCTGACTTTC.

The J gene is TRBJ2-1, the V gene TRBV14; 10 bases line up with TRBD1. J gave up 7 bases and V 2 bases, and 2 bases lay outside the gene matches. CDR1 SGHDN and CDR2 FVKESK come from the germline V gene. This CDR3 is built from 14 residues. The CDR3 DNA is TGTGCCAGCAGCCAACGGGGACAGGGGAATGAGCAGTTCTTC. Translating it yields CASSQRGQGNEQFF. Looking up the rest from reference TRBV14 and TRBJ2-1 gives the full variable domain: EAGVTQFPSHSVIEKGQTVTLRCDPISGHDNLYWYRRVMGKEIKFLLHFVKESKQDESGMPNNRFLAERTGGTYSTLKVQPAELEDSGVYFCASSQRGQGNEQFFGPGTRLTVL.

J is TRBJ2-3 and V is TRBV7-8, with 8 bases identical to TRBD2. Trimming at V came to 4 bases and at J to 2 bases, leaving 8 bases not matched to a gene. The CDR3 is 16 amino acids. CDR1 SGHVS and CDR2 FQNEAQ come from the germline V gene. CDR3 bases: TGTGCCAGCAGCTCCCTTAGCGGGGAATTCACAGATACGCAGTATTTT. This translates into CASSSLSGEFTDTQYF.

V is TRBV5-1 and J is TRBJ2-5, with 7 bases matching TRBD1. Trimming took 4 bases from V and 4 from J; bases not matched to a gene: 10. CDR3 length equals 15 residues. The germline gives CDR1 SGHRS, CDR2 YFSETQ. The CDR3 nucleotides are TGCGCCAGCAGCCCGCCGATTTCAGGGGGAGAGACCCAGTACTTC. Translation: CASSPPISGGETQYF.

The V call is TRBV27, the J call TRBJ1-1, with D unresolved. V lost 3 bases to trimming and J lost 1 base, with 6 bases between them. CDR3 length: 13 residues. Per the germline V gene, CDR1 is MNHEY and CDR2 is SMNVEV (reference sequence). The CDR3 here is CASSFERNTEAFF. DNA for the CDR3: TGTGCCAGCAGTTTTGAGAGGAACACTGAAGCTTTCTTT.

The V and J genes are TRBV28 and TRBJ1-3; D remains ambiguous. CDR3 size: 14 residues. Trimming took 3 bases from V and 2 from J, leaving 8 bases between them. Germline CDR1 MDHEN, CDR2 SYDVKM. The CDR3 DNA is TGTGCCAGCAGTTTTACAGTACCTGGAAACACCATATATTTT. It is translated as CASSFTVPGNTIYF.

The J gene is TRBJ1-5, the V gene TRBV19; tentative D call: TRBD1 (5 bases). The CDR3 has 14 residues. Trimming shortened V by 7 bases and J by 7 bases, and 17 bases separated the two germline ends. Germline values: CDR1 LNHDA, CDR2 SQIVND (reference sequence). As DNA, the CDR3 is TGTGCCAGTATCGGGGATCGGGGGTCCCAGCCCCAGCATTTT. Residues: CASIGDRGSQPQHF.

This sequence joins TRBV5-1 and TRBJ2-5; no definite D call. With 2 bases removed from V and 0 bases from J, the gap between germline ends came to 8 bases. This CDR3 is 14 amino acids long. The germline gives CDR1 SGHRS, CDR2 YFSETQ. The CDR3 reads CASSFIPDQETQYF. The CDR3 DNA is TGCGCCAGCAGCTTTATCCCGGACCAAGAGACCCAGTACTTC. The full variable domain, in which reference TRBV5-1 and TRBJ2-5 provide the parts outside the CDR3, is KAGVTQTPRYLIKTRGQQVTLSCSPISGHRSVSWYQQTPGQGLQFLFEYFSETQRNKGNFPGRFSGRQFSNSRSEMNVSTLELGDSALYLCASSFIPDQETQYFGPGTRLLVL.

This clone was found once. V gene TRBV5-1 combines with J gene TRBJ2-4, with D perhaps matching TRBD1 or TRBD2 (5 bases each). This CDR3 region has 14 residues. The germline gives CDR1 SGHRS, CDR2 YFSETQ. V lost 4 bases and J 8 bases, leaving 16 bases between the germline ends. The CDR3 protein is CASSQGAGTDIQYF. CDR3 nucleotide sequence: TGCGCCAGCAGCCAAGGGGCGGGTACGGACATTCAGTACTTC.

This chain joins TRBV5-5 and TRBJ1-4, with D perhaps TRBD1 (6 bases). Trimming shortened V by 0 bases and J by 7 bases, and 13 bases separated the two germline ends. Germline V gives CDR1 SGHKS, CDR2 YYEKEE (reference sequence). The CDR3 runs to 15 residues. The CDR3 region is CASSLVGRGGEKLFF. The CDR3 DNA sequence: TGTGCCAGCAGCTTGGTTGGCAGGGGAGGTGAAAAACTGTTTTTT.

This chain links TRBV4-2 with TRBJ1-4; no firm D call. CDR1 is LGHNA and CDR2 is YNFKEQ in the germline V gene. V lost 5 bases and J 5 bases, leaving 18 bases between the germline ends. The CDR3 contains 16 residues. The CDR3 spells CASSSMTPGINEKLFF. The DNA of the CDR3 is TGTGCCAGCAGCTCAATGACGCCCGGGATCAATGAAAAACTGTTTTTT.

This rearrangement joins TRBV6-6 to TRBJ2-7; TRBD1 agrees at 9 bases. The CDR3 runs 15 residues. V was clipped by 2 bases and J by 5 bases; unmatched bases: 7. Looked up from germline, CDR1 is MNHNY and CDR2 is SVGAGI (reference sequence). The CDR3 sequence is CASSYVDRGAHEQYF. CDR3 nucleotides: TGTGCCAGCAGTTACGTGGACAGGGGAGCCCACGAGCAGTACTTC.